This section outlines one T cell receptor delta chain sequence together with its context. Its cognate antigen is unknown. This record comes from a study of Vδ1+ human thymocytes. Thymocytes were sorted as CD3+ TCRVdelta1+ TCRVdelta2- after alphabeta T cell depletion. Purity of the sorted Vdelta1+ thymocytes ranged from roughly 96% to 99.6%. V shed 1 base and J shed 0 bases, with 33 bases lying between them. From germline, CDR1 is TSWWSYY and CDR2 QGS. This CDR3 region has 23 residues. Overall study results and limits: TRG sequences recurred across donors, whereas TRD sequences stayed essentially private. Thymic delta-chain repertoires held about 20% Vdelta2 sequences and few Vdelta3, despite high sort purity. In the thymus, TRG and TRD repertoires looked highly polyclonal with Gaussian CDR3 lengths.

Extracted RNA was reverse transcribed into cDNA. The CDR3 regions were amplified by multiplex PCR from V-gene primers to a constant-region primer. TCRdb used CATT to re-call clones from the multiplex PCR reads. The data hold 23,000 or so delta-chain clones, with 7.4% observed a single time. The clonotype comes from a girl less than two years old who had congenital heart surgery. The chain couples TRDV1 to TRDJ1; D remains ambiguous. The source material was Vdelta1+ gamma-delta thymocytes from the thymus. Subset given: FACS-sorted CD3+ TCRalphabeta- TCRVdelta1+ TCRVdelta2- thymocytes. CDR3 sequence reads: CALGEPPPLQAPRNCRYTDKLIF. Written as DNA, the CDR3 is TGTGCTCTTGGGGAACCACCCCCCTTACAAGCCCCTCGGAACTGCCGGTACACCGATAAACTCATCTTT.